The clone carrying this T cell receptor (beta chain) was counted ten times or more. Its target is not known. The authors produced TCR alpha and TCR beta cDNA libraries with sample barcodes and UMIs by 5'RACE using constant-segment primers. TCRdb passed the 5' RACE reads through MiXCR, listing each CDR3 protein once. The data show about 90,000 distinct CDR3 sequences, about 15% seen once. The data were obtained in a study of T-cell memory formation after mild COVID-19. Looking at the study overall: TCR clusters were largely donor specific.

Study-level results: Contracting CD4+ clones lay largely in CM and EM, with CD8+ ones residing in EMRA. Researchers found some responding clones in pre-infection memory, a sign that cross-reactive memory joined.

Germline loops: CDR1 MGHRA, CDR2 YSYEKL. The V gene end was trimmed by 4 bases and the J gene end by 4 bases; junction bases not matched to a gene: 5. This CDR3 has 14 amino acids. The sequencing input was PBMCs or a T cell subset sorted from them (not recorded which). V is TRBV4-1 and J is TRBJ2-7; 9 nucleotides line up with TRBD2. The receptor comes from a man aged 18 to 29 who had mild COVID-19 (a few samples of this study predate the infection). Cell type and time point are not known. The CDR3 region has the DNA TGCGCCAGCAGCCCAGCCAGCGGGGGGTACGAGCAGTACTTC. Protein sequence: CASSPASGGYEQYF.